Following are 14 T cell receptor beta chains from one sample sequenced in a study of blood T cell repertoires in COVID-19. The protocol was immunoSEQ multiplex PCR, while the TCRdb copy is restricted to in-frame clones and leaves out a portion. The table shows hundreds of thousands of clones, with roughly nine tenths occurring only once. The sample consisted of peripheral blood. Source of these receptors: a man between 18 and 29 years old with active or convalescent COVID-19.

J is TRBJ1-1 and V is TRBV6-5; D is undetermined. The germline V gene has CDR1 MNHEY and CDR2 SVGAGI. V lost 0 bases to trimming and J lost 7 bases, with 18 bases between them. The CDR3 totals 16 residues. The CDR3, as DNA: TGTGCCAGCAGTTACTCTGACGGTCTCCCAAGCGGTGAAGCTTTCTTT. Translation gives CASSYSDGLPSGEAFF.

The V and J genes are TRBV7-8 and TRBJ2-5; TRBD2 matches at 11 bases. V lost 6 bases and J lost 5; bases outside the gene matches: 8. This CDR3 has 15 amino acids. The V gene's germline CDR1 is SGHVS and CDR2 FQNEAQ. Here the CDR3 reads CASRILAGGGETQYF. In DNA form, the CDR3 reads TGTGCCAGCAGGATATTAGCGGGAGGGGGGGAGACCCAGTACTTC.

Details on this clone: A read error may produce the germline difference seen at one junction end. The rearrangement joins TRBV13 to TRBJ2-7, with TRBD1 matching over 7 bases. Germline CDR1 PRHDT, CDR2 FYEKMQ (reference sequence). CDR3 length equals 15 residues. This CDR3 is CASSLGTASSYEQYF. CDR3 coding DNA: TGTGCCAGCAGCCTAGGGACAGCTAGCTCCTACGAGCAGTACTTC. Complete variable domain (other parts from reference TRBV13 and TRBJ2-7): AAGVIQSPRHLIKEKRETATLKCYPIPRHDTVYWYQQGPGQDPQFLISFYEKMQSDKGSIPDRFSAQQFSDYHSELNMSSLELGDSALYFCASSLGTASSYEQYFGPGTRLTVT.

The V call is TRBV4-3, the J call TRBJ1-3, with D perhaps matching TRBD1 (5 bases). CDR3 length: 16 residues. Between the trimmed V and J ends, which lost 4 bases and 0 bases, there was a span of 13 bases. Germline-derived CDR1 and CDR2 are LGHNA and YSLEER. The CDR3 loop is CASSPGPGDSGNTIYF. The CDR3 DNA is TGCGCCAGCAGCCCAGGGCCGGGAGACTCTGGAAACACCATATATTTT.

The rearrangement joins TRBV24-1 to TRBJ2-3; 8 bases match TRBD2. The CDR3 has 15 amino acids. CDR1 KGHDR and CDR2 SFDVKD come from the germline V gene. The trim removed 6 bases at V and 6 bases at J, leaving 10 bases unmatched. The CDR3 loop is CATSKTGGLSDTQYF. DNA of the CDR3: TGTGCCACCAGTAAGACGGGAGGGTTGTCGGATACGCAGTATTTT.

This clone showed up just once. The rearrangement links TRBV13 to TRBJ2-5; TRBD1 matches 8 bases. This CDR3 is built from 14 residues. Trimming removed 2 bases from V and 3 bases from J; junction bases left unmatched: 2. CDR1 and CDR2 (germline): PRHDT, FYEKMQ (reference sequence). CDR3 residues: CASSLQTGEETQYF. The CDR3 DNA is TGTGCCAGCAGCTTACAGACAGGGGAAGAGACCCAGTACTTC.

The CDR3 sequence: CASSVGVTGVGNTIYF. CDR3 nucleotides: TGTGCCAGCAGCGTAGGAGTAACAGGGGTCGGAAACACCATATATTTT. The chain combines TRBV9 with TRBJ1-3; 7 nucleotides align to TRBD1. The trim removed 0 bases at V and 4 bases at J, leaving 7 bases unmatched. Germline lookup yields CDR1 SGDLS and CDR2 YYNGEE. This CDR3 has 16 residues.

The chain uses TRBV3-1 (or the pseudogene TRBV3-2) and TRBJ1-1, with D unclear. V was shortened by 0 bases and J by 6 bases, with 8 bases between the two germline ends. Germline assignment: CDR1 LGHDT and CDR2 YNNKEL (reference sequence). This CDR3 is 13 amino acids long. The CDR3 nucleotides are TGTGCCAGCAGCCAAGAGTGGCGGGCTGAAGCTTTCTTT. It is translated as CASSQEWRAEAFF.

V usage is TRBV5-1 and J usage is TRBJ1-4; 9 bases align to TRBD1. The CDR3 has 15 amino acids. From germline, CDR1 is SGHRS and CDR2 YFSETQ. V trimming: 5 bases; J trimming: 5 bases; junction bases outside the gene matches: 7. CDR3 sequence (DNA): TGCGCCAGCAGTCCCGAGGGACAGGGAAATGAAAAACTGTTTTTT. It encodes CASSPEGQGNEKLFF. Using reference TRBV5-1 and TRBJ1-4 for the parts outside the CDR3, the full variable domain is KAGVTQTPRYLIKTRGQQVTLSCSPISGHRSVSWYQQTPGQGLQFLFEYFSETQRNKGNFPGRFSGRQFSNSRSEMNVSTLELGDSALYLCASSPEGQGNEKLFFGSGTQLSVL.

The chain links TRBV7-6 to TRBJ2-2; 7 nucleotides agree with TRBD1. Germline CDR1 is SGHVS and CDR2 is FNYEAQ. The junction had 10 bases not matched to a gene; V was cut back by 5 bases and J by 4 bases. The CDR3 has 16 amino acids. The CDR3 bases are TGTGCCAGCAGCAGAAACGACAGGGCGGGCACCGGGGAGCTGTTTTTT. This codes for CASSRNDRAGTGELFF. Full variable domain (outside the CDR3, taken from reference TRBV7-6 and TRBJ2-2): GAGVSQSPRYKVTKRGQDVALRCDPISGHVSLYWYRQALGQGPEFLTYFNYEAQQDKSGLPNDRFSAERPEGSISTLTIQRTEQRDSAMYRCASSRNDRAGTGELFFGEGSRLTVL.

The chain has TRBV12-3 or TRBV12-4 and TRBJ1-2; 7 bases agree with TRBD1. V was pared by 7 bases and J by 8 bases, with 10 bases of the junction left unmatched. The CDR3 totals 13 residues. CDR3 loop: CASTYDREYGYTF. CDR3 nucleotides: TGTGCCAGCACTTATGACAGGGAGTACGGCTACACCTTC.

This clone showed up just once. The rearrangement joins TRBV19 to TRBJ2-7; 7 bases fit TRBD1. V was clipped by 5 bases and J by 3 bases; unmatched bases: 7. This CDR3 contains 14 residues. CDR1 LNHDA and CDR2 SQIVND come from the germline V gene (reference sequence). The DNA of the CDR3 is TGTGCCAGTAGTTTCCGGGACAGCTTCTACGAGCAGTACTTC. Translation: CASSFRDSFYEQYF.

This clone has just a few counts. V gene TRBV2 combines with J gene TRBJ1-1; no definite D call. The germline V gene has CDR1 SNHLY and CDR2 FYNNEI. The V gene lost 1 base and the J gene lost 7 bases, with 7 bases spanning the gap. The CDR3 spans 12 residues. Here the CDR3 reads CASSEGLGEAFF. In nucleotides, the CDR3 is TGTGCCAGCAGTGAAGGTCTAGGTGAAGCTTTCTTT.

The chain joins TRBV5-1 to TRBJ1-4, with D perhaps matching TRBD1 (5 bases). The V gene's germline CDR1 is SGHRS and CDR2 YFSETQ. Trimming shortened V by 4 bases and J by 5 bases, and 12 bases separated the two germline ends. This CDR3 contains 14 residues. CDR3 residues: CASSPEHRNEKLFF. The CDR3 DNA sequence: TGCGCCAGCAGCCCGGAGCACAGGAATGAAAAACTGTTTTTT.